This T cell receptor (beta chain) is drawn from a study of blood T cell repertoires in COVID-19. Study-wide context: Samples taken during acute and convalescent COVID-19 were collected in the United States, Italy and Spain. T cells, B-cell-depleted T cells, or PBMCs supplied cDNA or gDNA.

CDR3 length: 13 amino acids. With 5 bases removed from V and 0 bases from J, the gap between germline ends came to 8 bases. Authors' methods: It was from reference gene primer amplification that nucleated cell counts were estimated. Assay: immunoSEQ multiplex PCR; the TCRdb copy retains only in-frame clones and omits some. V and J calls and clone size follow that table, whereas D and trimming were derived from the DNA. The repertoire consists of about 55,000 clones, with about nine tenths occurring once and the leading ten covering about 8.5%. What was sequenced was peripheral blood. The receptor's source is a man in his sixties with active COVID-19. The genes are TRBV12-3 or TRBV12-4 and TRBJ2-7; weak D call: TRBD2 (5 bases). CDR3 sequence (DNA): TGTGCCAGCAGTGCGGGCCGCTCCTACGAGCAGTACTTC. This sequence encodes CASSAGRSYEQYF.